This T cell receptor (beta chain) was sequenced during a study of blood T cells in healthy people across ages. Germline V gives CDR1 SGHDN, CDR2 FVKESK. V lost 0 bases, J lost 6 bases, and 19 bases lay in between. The CDR3 has 17 amino acids. For the second PCR, which ran for roughly 7 to 11 cycles, a sample-barcoded 5' primer and a J-beta primer mix were used. TCRdb recomputed calls from the 5' RACE reads with MiXCR, one row per CDR3 protein. The sample lists around 800,000 distinct CDR3 sequences; about 62% were seen once. The gene calls are TRBV14 and TRBJ2-3; D tentatively reads TRBD1 or TRBD2 (5 bases each). The TCR was taken from a man aged 30 to 39 in good health. Sequenced material: blood. DNA for the CDR3: TGTGCCAGCAGCCAAGATATAGGGACCGACTTTTGGGATACGCAGTATTTT. It specifies CASSQDIGTDFWDTQYF.